The 16 T cell receptor beta chains in this list originate from one sample, sequenced in a study of CD8+ T cells in alopecia areata. Indicated treatment: oral pan-JAK inhibitor, 5-10 mg twice daily. Once RNA had been extracted, it was reverse transcribed into cDNA to act as the sequencing template. The assay was immunoSEQ multiplex PCR, and TCRdb's table has in-frame clones only and misses some. The sample yields about 64,000 clones, around 46% seen once. The sequences come from CD8+ T cells sorted from blood, collected at approximately week 36, from a patient treated with tofacitinib. The receptors here all came from a human donor with alopecia areata.

The V call is TRBV2, the J call TRBJ1-1; D gene ambiguous. This CDR3 has 10 amino acids. Germline CDR1 and CDR2: SNHLY and FYNNEI. Trimming left V 7 bases short and J 0 bases short, with 0 bases between. The CDR3 DNA sequence: TGTGCCAGCATGAACACTGAAGCTTTCTTT. Protein sequence: CASMNTEAFF.

This clone was observed a handful of times. The chain couples TRBV15 to TRBJ1-1, with TRBD1 identical over 9 bases. The CDR3 is 19 residues long. Trimming took 5 bases from V and 0 from J; bases not matched to a gene: 16. Germline-derived CDR1 and CDR2 are LNHNV and YYDKDF (reference sequence). CDR3 sequence: CATSGFPGQGHLMNTEAFF. In DNA, the CDR3 is TGTGCCACCAGCGGGTTCCCGGGACAGGGACATCTCATGAACACTGAAGCTTTCTTT.

This clone was seen more than once but under ten times. The chain carries TRBV7-9 and TRBJ2-1; 7 nucleotides agree with TRBD2. After removal of 5 bases from V and 2 bases from J, the junction contained 12 bases not matched to a gene. CDR3 size: 17 residues. Per the germline V gene, CDR1 is SEHNR and CDR2 is FQNEAQ (reference sequence). For the CDR3, the DNA is TGTGCCAGCAGCCAAGATTCGGCGGGAGCCCCCTACAATGAGCAGTTCTTC. This encodes CASSQDSAGAPYNEQFF.

This clone was observed a few times. This chain joins TRBV11-2 and TRBJ2-7, with a tentative D call TRBD1 (5 bases). The CDR3 is 13 residues long. Germline lookup yields CDR1 SGHAT and CDR2 FQNNGV. V lost 5 bases, J lost 6 bases, and 14 bases lay in between. CDR3 residues: CASSAGLGSEQYF. Written as DNA, the CDR3 is TGTGCCAGCAGCGCAGGGTTAGGTAGCGAGCAGTACTTC.

The V and J genes are TRBV19 and TRBJ2-1; 7 bases are shared with TRBD2. CDR3 size: 14 residues. The J segment lost 7 bases and the V segment lost 3 bases, leaving 6 bases of the junction unmatched. Germline CDR1 LNHDA, CDR2 SQIVND (reference sequence). The CDR3 sequence: CASSIGSGWNEQFF. The CDR3 bases are TGTGCCAGTAGTATCGGTAGCGGGTGGAATGAGCAGTTCTTC.

This clone occurred a few times. The V gene is TRBV7-9, the J gene TRBJ1-2, with D maybe TRBD1 (5 bases). The CDR3 sequence is 14 residues long. Germline V lookup: CDR1 SEHNR, CDR2 FQNEAQ (reference sequence). V was trimmed by 6 bases and J by 4 bases, leaving 15 bases between them. CDR3 sequence reads: CASRETDSIYGYTF. As DNA, the CDR3 is TGTGCCAGCAGAGAGACCGACAGTATCTATGGCTACACCTTC. Complete variable domain (other parts from reference TRBV7-9 and TRBJ1-2): DTGVSQNPRHKITKRGQNVTFRCDPISEHNRLYWYRQTLGQGPEFLTYFQNEAQLEKSRLLSDRFSAERPKGSFSTLEIQRTEQGDSAMYLCASRETDSIYGYTFGSGTRLTVV.

The rearrangement uses TRBV28 and TRBJ2-3; 10 positions agree with TRBD2. Trimming took 6 bases from V and 2 from J; bases not matched to a gene: 11. Germline assignment: CDR1 MDHEN and CDR2 SYDVKM. This CDR3 is 17 amino acids long. The CDR3 here is CASRGPGLAAYTDTQYF. CDR3 DNA: TGTGCCAGCAGAGGACCCGGACTAGCGGCTTACACAGATACGCAGTATTTT.

This chain connects TRBV29-1 to TRBJ2-1, with a tentative D call TRBD1 (5 bases). Trimming pared 2 bases from V and 9 bases from J, leaving 5 bases between. Germline CDR1 is SQVTM and CDR2 is ANQGSEA. This CDR3 is 10 amino acids long. The CDR3 region is CSVERGEQFF. CDR3 coding DNA: TGCAGCGTTGAAAGGGGTGAGCAGTTCTTC.

The chain recombines TRBV7-9 with TRBJ1-5; D is ambiguous. V was shortened by 2 bases and J by 9 bases, with 8 bases between the two germline ends. The CDR3 runs 12 residues. CDR1 and CDR2 from the germline V gene are SEHNR and FQNEAQ (reference sequence). The chain's CDR3 is CASSLSLLPQHF. The CDR3 nucleotides are TGTGCCAGCAGCTTAAGTCTTTTGCCCCAGCATTTT. The whole variable domain, remainder taken from reference TRBV7-9 and TRBJ1-5, is DTGVSQNPRHKITKRGQNVTFRCDPISEHNRLYWYRQTLGQGPEFLTYFQNEAQLEKSRLLSDRFSAERPKGSFSTLEIQRTEQGDSAMYLCASSLSLLPQHFGDGTRLSIL.

This clone was seen a few times. This sequence joins TRBV10-3 and TRBJ2-7, with D perhaps TRBD1 or TRBD2 (5 bases each). Germline V CDR1 and CDR2: ENHRY, SYGVKD. This CDR3 comprises 15 residues. V dropped 5 bases and J dropped 3 bases, with 17 bases sitting between them. The CDR3, as DNA: TGTGCCATCAGTCCCAAAACCGGGGCCTACTACGAGCAGTACTTC. Its translation: CAISPKTGAYYEQYF.

V is TRBV6-5 and J is TRBJ2-1, with 9 bases lining up with TRBD2. The V and J ends lost 4 bases and 6 bases, in that order; junction bases with no gene match: 4. The V gene's germline CDR1 is MNHEY and CDR2 SVGAGI. The CDR3 extends over 14 amino acids. The DNA for the CDR3 is TGTGCCAGCAGTTTTAGCGGGAGTCCCAATGAGCAGTTCTTC. Its protein product is CASSFSGSPNEQFF.

The V gene is TRBV9, the J gene TRBJ2-1; the match to TRBD1 covers 8 bases. The CDR3 sequence is 15 residues long. The germline CDR1 and CDR2 sequences are SGDLS and YYNGEE. V gave up 3 bases and J gave up 2 bases; unmatched junction bases: 4. The CDR3 nucleotides read TGTGCCAGCAGCGACGGACAGGGCGCCTACAATGAGCAGTTCTTC. Translating gives CASSDGQGAYNEQFF.

The chain uses TRBV7-9 and TRBJ1-2, with TRBD1 as a possible D gene (5 bases). CDR1 is SEHNR and CDR2 is FQNEAQ in the germline V gene (reference sequence). The CDR3 is 15 residues long. Trimming took 1 base from V and 8 from J, leaving 17 bases between them. CDR3 sequence reads: CASSLGAGFYLGYTF. In DNA form, the CDR3 reads TGTGCCAGCAGCTTAGGTGCAGGGTTCTATTTAGGCTACACCTTC.

This clone was observed a handful of times. The chain joins TRBV7-9 to TRBJ2-7; 7 nucleotides match TRBD1. The CDR3 is made up of 15 amino acids. Unmatched junction bases numbered 10, after V lost 5 bases and J lost 3 bases. CDR1 is SEHNR, CDR2 FQNEAQ, per germline (reference sequence). This chain's CDR3 is CASSHGPTGSYEQYF. CDR3 sequence (DNA): TGTGCCAGCAGCCATGGCCCGACAGGGAGCTACGAGCAGTACTTC.

This clone was seen more than once but under ten times. The chain carries TRBV19 and TRBJ1-5, with D unclear. Germline V gene data show CDR1 as LNHDA and CDR2 as SQIVND (reference sequence). V was cut by 5 bases and J by 5 bases, with 10 bases left in between. The CDR3 totals 13 residues. The CDR3: CASSRLEHQPQHF. In DNA form, the CDR3 reads TGTGCCAGTAGTCGCTTAGAGCATCAGCCCCAGCATTTT.

The rearrangement joins TRBV29-1 to TRBJ2-2, with 8 bases that match TRBD1. Unmatched junction bases numbered 11, after V lost 1 base and J lost 7 bases. The germline V gene encodes CDR1 SQVTM and CDR2 ANQGSEA. This CDR3 region has 16 residues. CDR3 protein: CSVEGVQGGLDGELFF. The CDR3 bases are TGCAGCGTTGAAGGGGTACAGGGGGGTTTGGACGGGGAGCTGTTTTTT.